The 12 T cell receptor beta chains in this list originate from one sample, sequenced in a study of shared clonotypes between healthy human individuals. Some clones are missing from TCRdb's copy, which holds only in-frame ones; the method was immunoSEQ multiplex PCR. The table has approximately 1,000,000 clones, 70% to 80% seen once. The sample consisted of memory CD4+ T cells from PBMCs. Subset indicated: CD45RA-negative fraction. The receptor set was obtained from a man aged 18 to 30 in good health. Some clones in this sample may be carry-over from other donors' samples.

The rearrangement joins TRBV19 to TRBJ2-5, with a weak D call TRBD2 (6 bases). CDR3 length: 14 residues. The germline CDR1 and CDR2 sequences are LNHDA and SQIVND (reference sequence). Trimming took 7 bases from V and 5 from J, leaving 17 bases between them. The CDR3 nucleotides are TGTGCCAGTACGGGCGGGGCCCGGAGGGAGACCCAGTACTTC. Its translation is CASTGGARRETQYF.

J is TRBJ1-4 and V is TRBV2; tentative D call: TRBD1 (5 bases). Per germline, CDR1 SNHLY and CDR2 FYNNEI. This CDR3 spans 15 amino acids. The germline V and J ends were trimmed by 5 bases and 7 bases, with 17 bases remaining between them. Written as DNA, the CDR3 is TGTGCCAGCAGTCTCCTGGGGCAGGCCGCTGAAAAACTGTTTTTT. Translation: CASSLLGQAAEKLFF.

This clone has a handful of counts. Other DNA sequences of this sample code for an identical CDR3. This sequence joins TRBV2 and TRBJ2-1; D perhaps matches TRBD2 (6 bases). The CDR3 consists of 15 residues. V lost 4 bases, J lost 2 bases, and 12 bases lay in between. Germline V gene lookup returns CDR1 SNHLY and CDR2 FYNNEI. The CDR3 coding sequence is TGTGCCAGCAGTGTACAGGCGGGACCCTACAATGAGCAGTTCTTC. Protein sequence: CASSVQAGPYNEQFF.

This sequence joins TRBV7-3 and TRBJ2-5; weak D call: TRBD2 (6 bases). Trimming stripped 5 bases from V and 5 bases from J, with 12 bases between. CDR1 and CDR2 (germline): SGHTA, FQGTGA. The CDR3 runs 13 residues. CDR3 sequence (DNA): TGTGCCAGCAGCACCGGGAGCGGGGAGACCCAGTACTTC. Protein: CASSTGSGETQYF. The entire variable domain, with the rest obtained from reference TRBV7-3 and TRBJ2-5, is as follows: GAGVSQTPSNKVTEKGKYVELRCDPISGHTALYWYRQSLGQGPEFLIYFQGTGAADDSGLPNDRFFAVRPEGSVSTLKIQRTERGDSAVYLCASSTGSGETQYFGPGTRLLVL.

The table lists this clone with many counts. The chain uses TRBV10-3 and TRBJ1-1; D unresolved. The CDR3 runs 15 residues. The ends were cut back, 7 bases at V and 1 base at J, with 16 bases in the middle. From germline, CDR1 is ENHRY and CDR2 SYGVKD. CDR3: CAITTQPNSNTEAFF. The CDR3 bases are TGTGCCATCACGACACAGCCCAATTCGAACACTGAAGCTTTCTTT.

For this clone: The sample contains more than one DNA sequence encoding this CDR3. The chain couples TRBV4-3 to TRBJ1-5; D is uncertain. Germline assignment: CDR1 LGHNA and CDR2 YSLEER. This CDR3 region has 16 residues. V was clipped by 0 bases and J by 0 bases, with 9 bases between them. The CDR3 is CASSQDSGYSNQPQHF. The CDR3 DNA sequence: TGCGCCAGCAGCCAAGATTCAGGATATAGCAATCAGCCCCAGCATTTT.

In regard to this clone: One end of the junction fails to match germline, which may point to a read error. The CDR3 DNA is TGTGCCAGCAGCTCGAAAGCCGGGGGGGCCTCGGACTTC. Translation gives CASSSKAGGASDF. The V and J genes are TRBV9 and TRBJ2-7, with 8 bases lining up with TRBD2. The V gene's germline CDR1 is SGDLS and CDR2 YYNGEE. This CDR3 region has 13 residues.

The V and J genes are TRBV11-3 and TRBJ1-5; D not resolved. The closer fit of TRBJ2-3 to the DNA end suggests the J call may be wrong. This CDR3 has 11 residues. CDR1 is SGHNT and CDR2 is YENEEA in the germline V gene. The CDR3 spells CASSLPQPQYF. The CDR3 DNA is TGTGCCAGCAGCCTTCCCCAGCCCCAGTATTTT.

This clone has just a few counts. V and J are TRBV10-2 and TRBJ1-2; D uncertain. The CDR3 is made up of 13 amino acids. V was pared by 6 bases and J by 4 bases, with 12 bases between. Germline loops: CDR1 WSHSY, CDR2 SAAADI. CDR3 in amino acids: CASREGRIYGYTF. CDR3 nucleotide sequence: TGCGCCAGCAGAGAAGGACGGATCTATGGCTACACCTTC.

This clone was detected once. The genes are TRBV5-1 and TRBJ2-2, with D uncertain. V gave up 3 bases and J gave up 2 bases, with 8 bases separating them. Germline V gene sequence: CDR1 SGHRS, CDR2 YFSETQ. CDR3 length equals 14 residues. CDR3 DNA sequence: TGCGCCAGCAGCTCGACGAGAAACACCGGGGAGCTGTTTTTT. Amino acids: CASSSTRNTGELFF.

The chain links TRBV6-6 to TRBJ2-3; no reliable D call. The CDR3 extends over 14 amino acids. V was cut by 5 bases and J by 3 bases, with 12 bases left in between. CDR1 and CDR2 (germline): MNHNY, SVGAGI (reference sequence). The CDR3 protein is CASSPPWGTDTQYF. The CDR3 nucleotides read TGTGCCAGCAGTCCACCGTGGGGTACAGATACGCAGTATTTT.

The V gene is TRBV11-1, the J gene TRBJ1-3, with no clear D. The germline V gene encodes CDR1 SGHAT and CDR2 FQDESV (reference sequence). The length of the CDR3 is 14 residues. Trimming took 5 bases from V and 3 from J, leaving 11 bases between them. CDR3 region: CASSEPGFGNTIYF. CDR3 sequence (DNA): TGTGCCAGCAGCGAACCCGGGTTTGGAAACACCATATATTTT.